This paragraph reports one TCR beta chain. Assay used: immunoSEQ multiplex PCR; TCRdb lists only in-frame clones, some missing. The sample holds 40,000 to 55,000 clones, approximately 90% seen once. The sample comes from a study of T cell changes during pregnancy in multiple sclerosis. Per the germline V gene, CDR1 is SNHLY and CDR2 is FYNNEI. V was shortened by 5 bases and J by 0 bases, with 3 bases between the two germline ends. CDR3 length: 12 residues. Here the sequenced sample was CD8+ T cells from peripheral blood mononuclear cells, taken in the second trimester of pregnancy. The V gene is TRBV2, the J gene TRBJ2-3; D gene unclear. This receptor was identified in a female donor with multiple sclerosis, enrolled in a pregnancy study. CDR3 sequence (DNA): TGTGCCAGCAGTCCTAGCACAGATACGCAGTATTTT. It is translated as CASSPSTDTQYF.